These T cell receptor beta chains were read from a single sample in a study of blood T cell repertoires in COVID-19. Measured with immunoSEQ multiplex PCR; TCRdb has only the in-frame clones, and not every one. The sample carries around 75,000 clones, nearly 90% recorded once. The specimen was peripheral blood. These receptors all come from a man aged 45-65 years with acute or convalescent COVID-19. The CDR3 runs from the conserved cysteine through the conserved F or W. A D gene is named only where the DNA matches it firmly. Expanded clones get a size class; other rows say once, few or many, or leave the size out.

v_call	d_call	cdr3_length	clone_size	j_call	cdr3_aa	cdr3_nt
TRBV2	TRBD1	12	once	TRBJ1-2	CASRTGILGYTF	TGTGCCAGTAGGACAGGGATTCTTGGCTACACCTTC
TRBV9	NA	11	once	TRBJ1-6	CASSSGGTLHF	TGTGCCAGCAGCTCCGGGGGGACCCTCCACTTT
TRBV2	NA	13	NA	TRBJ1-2	CASSEGGLGGYTF	TGTGCCAGCAGTGAAGGAGGGTTAGGAGGCTACACCTTC
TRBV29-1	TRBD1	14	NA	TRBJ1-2	CSAAGTGGVYGYTF	TGCAGCGCCGCCGGGACAGGGGGCGTCTATGGCTACACCTTC
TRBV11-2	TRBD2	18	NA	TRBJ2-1	CASSLATSGPSSYNEQFF	TGTGCCAGCAGCTTAGCCACTAGCGGGCCAAGCTCCTACAATGAGCAGTTCTTC
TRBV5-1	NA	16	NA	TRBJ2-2	CASSQTANANTGELFF	TGCGCCAGCAGCCAGACAGCGAACGCGAACACCGGGGAGCTGTTTTTT
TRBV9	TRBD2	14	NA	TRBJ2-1	CASSETSGNNEQFF	TGTGCCAGCAGCGAGACTAGCGGGAACAATGAGCAGTTCTTC
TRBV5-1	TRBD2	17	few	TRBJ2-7	CASSPGTSGRVSYEQYF	TGCGCCAGCAGCCCCGGGACTAGCGGGAGAGTATCCTACGAGCAGTACTTC
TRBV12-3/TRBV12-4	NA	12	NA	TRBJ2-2	CASSLLPGRLFF	TGTGCCAGCAGTCTTCTCCCAGGGCGGCTGTTTTTT
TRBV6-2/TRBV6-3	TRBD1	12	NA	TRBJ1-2	CASSSGQGGYTF	TGTGCCAGCAGTTCCGGACAGGGGGGCTACACCTTC
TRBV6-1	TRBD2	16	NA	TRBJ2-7	CASSEESSGSFYEQYF	TGTGCCAGCAGTGAAGAGTCTAGCGGGAGTTTCTACGAGCAGTACTTC
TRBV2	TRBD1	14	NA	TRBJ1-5	CASSGTGGNQPQHF	TGTGCCAGCAGTGGGACAGGGGGCAATCAGCCCCAGCATTTT
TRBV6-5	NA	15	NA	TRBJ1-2	CASTSGRSQTWGYTF	TGTGCCAGCACCTCGGGTCGCTCTCAAACCTGGGGCTACACCTTC
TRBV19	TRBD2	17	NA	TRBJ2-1	CASRGGLAGVAYNEQFF	TGTGCCAGCAGGGGGGGACTAGCGGGAGTCGCGTACAATGAGCAGTTCTTC
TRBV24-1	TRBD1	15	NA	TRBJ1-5	CATSDRDRGDQPQHF	TGTGCCACCAGTGACCGCGACAGGGGAGATCAGCCCCAGCATTTT
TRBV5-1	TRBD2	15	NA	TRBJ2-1	CASSLGLAGGNEQFF	TGCGCCAGCAGCTTGGGACTAGCGGGAGGAAATGAGCAGTTCTTC
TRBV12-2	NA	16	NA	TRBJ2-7	CASRLGQDALDSRGYF	TGTGCAAGTCGCTTAGGGCAGGACGCCCTTGATAGTAGGGGGTACTTC
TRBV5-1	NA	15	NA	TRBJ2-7	CASSLVTGQSIEQYF	TGCGCCAGCAGCTTGGTAACAGGGCAATCAATCGAGCAGTACTTC
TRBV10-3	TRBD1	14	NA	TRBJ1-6	CAIREQGAFSPLHF	TGTGCCATCAGAGAACAGGGGGCGTTTTCACCCCTCCACTTT
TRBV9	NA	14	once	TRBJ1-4	CARRGPATNEKLFF	TGTGCCCGGCGGGGACCCGCAACTAATGAAAAACTGTTTTTT
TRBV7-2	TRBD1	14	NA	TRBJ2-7	CASSSPGTGTEQYF	TGTGCCAGCAGCTCGCCCGGGACAGGGACCGAGCAGTACTTC
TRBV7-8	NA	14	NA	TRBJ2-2	CAIPEEEGTGELFF	TGTGCCATCCCGGAGGAGGAAGGCACCGGGGAGCTGTTTTTT
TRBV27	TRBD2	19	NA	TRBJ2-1	CASSGKGLGLIRRMNEQFF	TGTGCCAGCAGTGGCAAGGGACTAGGGTTAATCCGGCGAATGAATGAGCAGTTCTTC
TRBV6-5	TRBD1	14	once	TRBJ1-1	CASSYGQGGGEAFF	TGTGCCAGCAGTTACGGACAGGGGGGAGGTGAAGCTTTCTTT
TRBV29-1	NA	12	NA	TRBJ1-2	CSVEFWGAGYTF	TGCAGCGTTGAATTTTGGGGAGCTGGCTACACCTTC
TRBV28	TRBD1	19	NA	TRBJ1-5	CASSRRTGGVLYSNQPQHF	TGTGCCAGCAGTCGTCGGACAGGGGGCGTACTTTATAGCAATCAGCCCCAGCATTTT
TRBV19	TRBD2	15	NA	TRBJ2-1	CASSLSGSSYNEQFF	TGTGCCAGTAGTCTAAGCGGGAGCTCGTACAATGAGCAGTTCTTC
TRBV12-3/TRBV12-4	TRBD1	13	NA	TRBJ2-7	CASRQGALYEQYF	TGTGCCAGTCGACAGGGGGCCCTCTACGAGCAGTACTTC
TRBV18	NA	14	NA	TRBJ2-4	CASSPGGGGNIQYF	TGTGCCAGCTCACCAGGTGGTGGGGGGAACATTCAGTACTTC
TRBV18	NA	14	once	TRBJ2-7	CASSPIAFGYEQYF	TGTGCCAGCTCACCCATAGCGTTCGGCTACGAGCAGTACTTC
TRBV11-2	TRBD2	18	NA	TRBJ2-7	CASSLSDKRTRFTYKQYF	TGTGCCAGCAGCTTATCGGACAAGAGGACTAGATTTACCTACAAGCAGTACTTC
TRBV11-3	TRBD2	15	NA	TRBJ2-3	CASSLAGGSPDTQYF	TGTGCCAGCAGCTTAGCGGGAGGATCACCAGATACGCAGTATTTT
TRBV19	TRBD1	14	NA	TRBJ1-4	CASSRQGPNEKLFF	TGTGCCAGTAGTAGACAGGGACCTAATGAAAAACTGTTTTTT
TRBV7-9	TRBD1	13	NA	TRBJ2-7	CASSFRDSYEQYF	TGTGCCAGCAGCTTTCGGGACAGCTACGAGCAGTACTTC
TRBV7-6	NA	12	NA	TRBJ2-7	CASSPRTNEQYF	TGTGCCAGCAGCCCCCGGACTAACGAGCAGTACTTC
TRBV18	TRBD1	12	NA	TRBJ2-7	CASSDRESEQYF	TGTGCCAGCTCGGACAGGGAGTCCGAGCAGTACTTC
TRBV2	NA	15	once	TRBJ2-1	CASSEGGTAGSEQFF	TGTGCCAGCAGTGAAGGCGGGACGGCGGGGAGTGAGCAGTTCTTC
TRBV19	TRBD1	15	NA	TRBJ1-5	CASSTRQGGSQPQHF	TGTGCCAGTAGTACCCGACAGGGAGGTAGTCAGCCCCAGCATTTT
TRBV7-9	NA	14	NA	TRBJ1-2	CASSLVPGVGGYTF	TGTGCCAGCAGCTTAGTTCCGGGGGTAGGAGGCTACACCTTC
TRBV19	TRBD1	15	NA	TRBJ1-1	CASSIRQGANTEAFF	TGTGCCAGTAGTATCCGACAGGGGGCGAACACTGAAGCTTTCTTT
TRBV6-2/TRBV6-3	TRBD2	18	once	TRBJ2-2	CASSYLGAGGPGTGELFF	TGTGCCAGCAGTTACTTGGGAGCGGGAGGGCCTGGCACCGGGGAGCTGTTTTTT
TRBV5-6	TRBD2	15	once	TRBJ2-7	CASIQGLGASYEQYF	TGTGCCAGCATCCAGGGACTAGGGGCCTCCTACGAGCAGTACTTC
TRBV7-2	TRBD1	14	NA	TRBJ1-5	CASRRTGSNQPQHF	TGTGCCAGCAGGCGGACAGGGTCCAATCAGCCCCAGCATTTT
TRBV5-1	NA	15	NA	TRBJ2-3	CASSLVQGRKDTQYF	TGCGCCAGCAGCTTGGTACAGGGGAGGAAAGATACGCAGTATTTT
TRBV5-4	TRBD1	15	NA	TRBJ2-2	CASSSQGSDTGELFF	TGTGCCAGCAGCTCACAGGGGAGCGACACCGGGGAGCTGTTTTTT
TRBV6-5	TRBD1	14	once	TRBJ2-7	CASSTGTASYEQYF	TGTGCCAGCAGTACCGGGACAGCCTCCTACGAGCAGTACTTC
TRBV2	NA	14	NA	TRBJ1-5	CASTYTDNNQPQHF	TGTGCCAGCACCTATACCGACAACAATCAGCCCCAGCATTTT
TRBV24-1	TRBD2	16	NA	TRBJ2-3	CATSDTASGFTDTQYF	TGTGCCACCAGTGATACGGCTAGCGGGTTCACAGATACGCAGTATTTT
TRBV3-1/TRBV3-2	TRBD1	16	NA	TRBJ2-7	CASSPRHGTGSSEQYF	TGTGCCAGCAGTCCAAGACACGGGACAGGGTCTTCCGAGCAGTACTTC
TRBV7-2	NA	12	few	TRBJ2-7	CASSFVQGVQYF	TGTGCCAGCAGCTTTGTACAGGGAGTGCAGTACTTC
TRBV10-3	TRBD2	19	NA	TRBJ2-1	CAISDPSTSEDSSYNEQFF	TGTGCCATCAGTGACCCCTCTACTAGCGAGGATAGCTCCTACAATGAGCAGTTCTTC
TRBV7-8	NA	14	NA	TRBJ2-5	CASSSQGYQETQYF	TGTGCCAGCAGCTCCCAGGGGTACCAAGAGACCCAGTACTTC
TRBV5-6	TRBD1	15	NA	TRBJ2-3	CASSAYRGNPDTQYF	TGTGCCAGCAGCGCTTACAGGGGAAATCCAGATACGCAGTATTTT
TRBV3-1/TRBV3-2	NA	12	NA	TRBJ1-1	CASSQSGNEAFF	TGTGCCAGCAGCCAATCAGGGAATGAGGCTTTCTTT
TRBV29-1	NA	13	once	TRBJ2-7	CSVGSVASYEQYF	TGCAGCGTTGGAAGCGTGGCCTCCTACGAGCAGTACTTC
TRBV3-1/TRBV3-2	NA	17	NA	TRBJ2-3	CASSQAKPGLSTDTQYF	TGTGCCAGCAGCCAAGCTAAACCGGGACTCAGCACAGATACGCAGTATTTT
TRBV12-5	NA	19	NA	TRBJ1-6	CASGLFLRNMGGYNSPLHF	TGTGCTAGTGGTTTGTTCCTAAGGAACATGGGGGGCTATAATTCACCCCTCCACTTT
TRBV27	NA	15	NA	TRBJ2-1	CASTSSLSSYNEQFF	TGTGCCAGCACCTCGTCCTTGAGCTCCTACAATGAGCAGTTCTTC
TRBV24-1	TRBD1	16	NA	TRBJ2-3	CATSDPGTGGTDTQYF	TGTGCCACCAGTGACCCCGGGACAGGGGGCACAGATACGCAGTATTTT
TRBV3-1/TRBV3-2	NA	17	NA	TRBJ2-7	CASSQGWSAARSYEQYF	TGTGCCAGCAGCCAAGGATGGTCAGCGGCCCGCTCCTACGAGCAGTACTTC